The 29 T cell receptor beta chains in this list originate from one sample, sequenced in a study of identical twins. From the 5' RACE reads, TCRdb called clonotypes with MiXCR, one entry per CDR3 protein. The data contain fewer than 500,000 distinct CDR3 sequences, approximately 24% of them singletons. These data were likewise used in another study, on T cells expressing NK-cell markers.

Sample: CD4+ T cells sorted from blood. These receptors all stem from a woman aged 18-30 years in good health.

V usage is TRBV12-3 or TRBV12-4 and J usage is TRBJ2-1; the D gene is possibly TRBD2 (5 bases). The ends were cut back, 8 bases at V and 1 base at J, with 12 bases in the middle. The CDR3 runs to 14 residues. The CDR3: CASRRRDSYNEQFF. The CDR3 region has the DNA TGTGCCAGCCGCCGCCGGGATTCCTACAATGAGCAGTTCTTC.

This clonotype turned up a few times. The rearrangement links TRBV5-1 to TRBJ1-1; D is unclear. The V gene's germline CDR1 is SGHRS and CDR2 YFSETQ. This CDR3 is 15 amino acids long. The V end was cut by 0 bases, the J end by 8 bases, with 17 bases between. DNA of the CDR3: TGCGCCAGCAGCTTGGTCGAGTGGCCAACCCAAGAAGCTTTCTTT. Its translation is CASSLVEWPTQEAFF.

V and J are TRBV5-1 and TRBJ1-1, with D possibly TRBD1 on 6 matching bases. Trimming shortened V by 1 base and J by 1 base, and 8 bases separated the two germline ends. CDR1 is SGHRS and CDR2 is YFSETQ in the germline V gene. The CDR3 loop spans 14 amino acids. CDR3 residues: CASSLRGENTEAFF. CDR3 coding DNA: TGCGCCAGCAGCTTGAGGGGGGAGAACACTGAAGCTTTCTTT. Supplemented by reference TRBV5-1 and TRBJ1-1, the full variable domain reads KAGVTQTPRYLIKTRGQQVTLSCSPISGHRSVSWYQQTPGQGLQFLFEYFSETQRNKGNFPGRFSGRQFSNSRSEMNVSTLELGDSALYLCASSLRGENTEAFFGQGTRLTVV.

The sample holds a few counts of this clonotype. The chain recombines TRBV10-3 with TRBJ2-1, with a tentative D call TRBD1 (5 bases). The CDR3 is 14 residues long. Germline CDR1 is ENHRY and CDR2 is SYGVKD. Trimming pared 6 bases from V and 2 bases from J, leaving 11 bases between. CDR3 in DNA: TGTGCCATCAGCCCGACAGCCCCCTACAATGAGCAGTTCTTC. It translates to CAISPTAPYNEQFF.

This clonotype was seen a handful of times. The V gene is TRBV27, the J gene TRBJ2-1; TRBD2 is a possible D gene (5 bases). The CDR3 covers 17 residues. V was pared by 5 bases and J by 0 bases, with 17 bases between. Germline CDR1 MNHEY, CDR2 SMNVEV (reference sequence). The CDR3 bases are TGTGCCAGCAGTCCCCGCGCGGGCGCAAGCTCCTACAATGAGCAGTTCTTC. Its translation is CASSPRAGASSYNEQFF.

The chain is built from TRBV11-2 and TRBJ2-7; TRBD2 matches 10 bases. Germline V gene sequence: CDR1 SGHAT, CDR2 FQNNGV. The CDR3 is 15 amino acids. V lost 1 base and J lost 7; bases outside the gene matches: 7. CDR3 in amino acids: CASSLGPSGRDEQYF. CDR3 sequence (DNA): TGTGCCAGCAGCTTAGGTCCTAGCGGGAGAGATGAGCAGTACTTC.

The chain uses TRBV2 and TRBJ2-3; D uncertain. The V gene lost 7 bases and the J gene lost 4 bases, with 3 bases spanning the gap. The CDR3 contains 10 residues. Germline V gives CDR1 SNHLY, CDR2 FYNNEI. CDR3 in DNA: TGTGCCAGCAATCCAGATACGCAGTATTTT. Translated: CASNPDTQYF.

The CDR3 region is CSARDTGNTEAFF. CDR3 coding DNA: TGCAGTGCTAGAGATACGGGGAACACTGAAGCTTTCTTT. This chain links TRBV20-1 with TRBJ1-1; the D is unclear. Trimming cost V 0 bases and J 1 base, with 6 bases left between them. The germline gives CDR1 DFQATT, CDR2 SNEGSKA (reference sequence). The CDR3 spans 13 residues.

In this sample, this clonotype turned up many times. This chain uses TRBV3-1 with TRBJ2-7; D uncertain. The CDR3 extends over 16 amino acids. The germline gives CDR1 LGHDT, CDR2 YNNKEL (reference sequence). V dropped 2 bases and J dropped 0 bases, with 14 bases sitting between them. CDR3 nucleotides: TGTGCCAGCAGCCAACTCTCTCCTGGCAACTCCTACGAGCAGTACTTC. Its protein product is CASSQLSPGNSYEQYF.

J is TRBJ2-1 and V is TRBV6-1; 7 nucleotides align to TRBD2. The trim removed 7 bases at V and 4 bases at J, leaving 13 bases unmatched. Germline CDR1 is MNHNS and CDR2 is SASEGT. The CDR3 is 16 residues long. CDR3 sequence (DNA): TGTGCCAGCACCCCAATGGGAGGGAAAATTTACAATGAGCAGTTCTTC. Translating gives CASTPMGGKIYNEQFF.

This clonotype appeared a few times. The V gene is TRBV12-3 or TRBV12-4, the J gene TRBJ2-3, with a weak D call TRBD1 (5 bases). The CDR3 covers 15 residues. V lost 7 bases and J lost 5, with 19 bases in between. The CDR3 DNA sequence: TGTGCCAGCAACCCTCTGGGGCAGAAGGGAGATACGCAGTATTTT. It codes for CASNPLGQKGDTQYF.

This clonotype was observed a handful of times. The V gene is TRBV29-1, the J gene TRBJ2-2; a weak D match, TRBD2 (6 bases). The CDR3 totals 15 residues. V was pared by 5 bases and J by 4 bases, with 17 bases between. The germline V gene has CDR1 SQVTM and CDR2 ANQGSEA. The CDR3 here is CSVRGPGAGTGELFF. CDR3 in DNA: TGCAGCGTTCGGGGCCCGGGAGCAGGCACCGGGGAGCTGTTTTTT.

This clonotype was observed a few times. The chain carries TRBV12-3 or TRBV12-4 and TRBJ2-2; 15 bases align to TRBD2. Germline trimming cut 3 bases from V and 6 bases from J; bases unmatched to any gene: 11. The CDR3 has 19 residues. The chain's CDR3 is CASSLLWTSGRVVPGELFF. As DNA, the CDR3 is TGTGCCAGCAGTTTGCTCTGGACTAGCGGGAGGGTTGTCCCCGGGGAGCTGTTTTTT.

The chain couples TRBV6-1 to TRBJ2-3, with TRBD2 matching over 12 bases. CDR1 is MNHNS, CDR2 SASEGT, per germline. This CDR3 is built from 14 residues. The V gene end was trimmed by 10 bases and the J gene end by 5 bases; junction bases not matched to a gene: 7. Here the CDR3 reads CATSRLAGVDTQYF. CDR3 nucleotide sequence: TGTGCCACCTCTCGACTAGCGGGAGTAGATACGCAGTATTTT.

This rearrangement joins TRBV6-1 to TRBJ2-1; 8 bases match TRBD1. Trimming took 5 bases from V and 1 from J; bases not matched to a gene: 4. This CDR3 is built from 15 residues. Germline-derived CDR1 and CDR2 are MNHNS and SASEGT. The CDR3: CASSHQGASYNEQFF. In nucleotides, the CDR3 is TGTGCCAGCAGTCATCAGGGGGCTTCCTACAATGAGCAGTTCTTC.

The chain combines TRBV12-3 or TRBV12-4 with TRBJ2-7, with 11 bases that match TRBD1. V shed 6 bases, J shed 6 bases, and the junction held 10 bases outside the gene matches. CDR3 length: 15 residues. The CDR3 loop reads CASSPVSGTGGEQYF. CDR3 bases: TGTGCCAGCAGCCCTGTTTCCGGGACAGGGGGCGAGCAGTACTTC.

This clonotype was counted only a few times. The genes are TRBV6-1 and TRBJ1-2, with D possibly being TRBD1 (5 bases). The CDR3 has 16 residues. Germline V gives CDR1 MNHNS, CDR2 SASEGT. V was pared by 7 bases and J by 4 bases, with 22 bases between. This chain's CDR3 is CASTPGGGSPIYGYTF. The CDR3, as DNA: TGTGCCAGCACCCCTGGGGGAGGGTCCCCGATCTATGGCTACACCTTC.

V usage is TRBV20-1 and J usage is TRBJ1-5, with D possibly being TRBD1 (5 bases). Trimming left V 6 bases short and J 5 bases short, with 14 bases between. The CDR3 has 13 residues. The germline V gene has CDR1 DFQATT and CDR2 SNEGSKA (reference sequence). The CDR3 DNA sequence: TGCAGTGCCCGGGCAGGGACGGATCAGCCCCAGCATTTT. Translated, it gives CSARAGTDQPQHF.

The V call is TRBV24-1, the J call TRBJ2-1, with 10 bases matching TRBD2. V dropped 3 bases and J dropped 13; count of bases not matched to a gene: 5. Germline V gene lookup returns CDR1 KGHDR and CDR2 SFDVKD. This CDR3 has 13 residues. In nucleotides, the CDR3 is TGTGCCACCAGTGATCCCGGACTAGCGGTTCAGTTCTTC. It codes for CATSDPGLAVQFF.

V usage is TRBV6-5 and J usage is TRBJ2-7; 9 positions match TRBD2. This CDR3 has 16 residues. After removal of 0 bases from V and 6 bases from J, the junction contained 9 bases not matched to a gene. Germline assignment: CDR1 MNHEY and CDR2 SVGAGI. The CDR3 region is CASSYSGAGGTGEQYF. The CDR3 DNA sequence: TGTGCCAGCAGTTACTCAGGCGCGGGGGGGACGGGCGAGCAGTACTTC.

This chain connects TRBV5-4 to TRBJ2-1; no firm D call. The CDR3 extends over 12 amino acids. V was cut by 4 bases and J by 7 bases, with 9 bases left in between. CDR1 and CDR2 from the germline V gene are SGHNT and YYREEE (reference sequence). CDR3 sequence (DNA): TGTGCCAGCAGCCCTAACAGAAATGAGCAGTTCTTC. As protein: CASSPNRNEQFF.

Many counts were recorded for this clonotype. This chain uses TRBV5-1 with TRBJ1-2; 10 nucleotides align to TRBD1. The V gene end was trimmed by 0 bases and the J gene end by 4 bases; junction bases not matched to a gene: 3. CDR1 and CDR2 (germline): SGHRS, YFSETQ. This CDR3 is 15 amino acids long. CDR3 nucleotides: TGCGCCAGCAGCTTGGAGGGACAGGGGACCTATGGCTACACCTTC. Protein: CASSLEGQGTYGYTF.

The CDR3 nucleotides are TGCAGTGCCAGGACAGGCCCGAAAAACATTCAGTACTTC. As protein: CSARTGPKNIQYF. The rearrangement uses TRBV20-1 and TRBJ2-4; 7 nucleotides align to TRBD1. J lost 4 bases, V lost 6 bases, and 6 bases had no gene match. CDR3 length: 13 residues. Per germline, CDR1 DFQATT and CDR2 SNEGSKA (reference sequence).

This clonotype was detected only a few times. The rearrangement joins TRBV9 to TRBJ2-4; D uncertain. Germline V gene data show CDR1 as SGDLS and CDR2 as YYNGEE. CDR3 length equals 14 residues. The ends were cut back, 3 bases at V and 8 bases at J, with 15 bases in the middle. In nucleotides, the CDR3 is TGTGCCAGCAGCGCGGTCCTTAATGGGGACATTCAGTACTTC. Amino acids: CASSAVLNGDIQYF.

The chain employs TRBV30 and TRBJ2-1; D perhaps matches TRBD2 (6 bases). The ends were cut back, 3 bases at V and 1 base at J, with 16 bases in the middle. The V gene's germline CDR1 is GTSNPN and CDR2 SVGIG (reference sequence). The CDR3 has 16 amino acids. CDR3 sequence reads: CAWRGWVAESYNEQFF. Here the CDR3 DNA reads TGTGCCTGGAGGGGGTGGGTAGCGGAGTCCTACAATGAGCAGTTCTTC.

This clonotype has more than one count but fewer than ten. The rearrangement joins TRBV20-1 to TRBJ2-5; TRBD2 is a possible D gene (7 bases). CDR3 size: 13 residues. The ends were cut back, 3 bases at V and 5 bases at J, with 13 bases in the middle. Per the germline V gene, CDR1 is DFQATT and CDR2 is SNEGSKA (reference sequence). This chain's CDR3 is CSASRGGDETQYF. CDR3 coding DNA: TGCAGTGCTAGTAGAGGGGGGGATGAGACCCAGTACTTC.

The V gene is TRBV12-3 or TRBV12-4, the J gene TRBJ1-2, with no clear D. The CDR3 loop spans 14 amino acids. V was pared by 2 bases and J by 3 bases, with 10 bases between. In nucleotides, the CDR3 is TGTGCCAGCAGTTTATCGGCAGGCGACTATGGCTACACCTTC. As protein: CASSLSAGDYGYTF.

This chain links TRBV4-1 with TRBJ1-1; D gene unclear. CDR3 length equals 15 residues. The V end lost 1 base, the J end lost 1 base, and 10 bases lay between the germline ends. Germline CDR1 reads MGHRA; CDR2 reads YSYEKL. The CDR3: CASSQAGSGNTEAFF. The CDR3 bases are TGCGCCAGCAGCCAAGCCGGCAGCGGGAACACTGAAGCTTTCTTT.

This clonotype was counted only a few times. The chain employs TRBV29-1 and TRBJ1-1; weak D call: TRBD1 (5 bases). The germline V gene encodes CDR1 SQVTM and CDR2 ANQGSEA. Between the trimmed V and J ends, which lost 6 bases and 1 base, there was a span of 15 bases. The CDR3 is 14 residues long. Here the CDR3 reads CSVERGSSNTEAFF. For the CDR3, the DNA is TGCAGCGTCGAACGGGGGAGTTCGAACACTGAAGCTTTCTTT.